The clone carrying this T cell receptor (beta chain) was observed a handful of times. Germline lookup yields CDR1 MNHEY and CDR2 SMNVEV (reference sequence). This CDR3 comprises 16 residues. V shed 3 bases, J shed 0 bases, and the junction held 8 bases outside the gene matches. The sample originates from a study of molecular identifiers for immune sequencing clone quantification. TCRdb ran MiXCR on the PCR reads and lists one entry per CDR3 protein. The data contain about 500,000 distinct CDR3 sequences, around 23% of them seen just once; the ten biggest clones take up 0.7% to 0.9%. The receptor was derived from a human donor in good health. Some libraries in this study had Jurkat cell RNA spiked in. Specimen: naive CD8+ T cells from blood, with Jurkat cell RNA spiked in. Documented subset: FACS-sorted CD8+CD4-CCR7+CD45RA+ naive T cells. This rearrangement joins TRBV27 to TRBJ2-7; TRBD1 aligns across 7 bases. CDR3 loop: CASSLGVTGSSYEQYF. CDR3 bases: TGTGCCAGCAGTTTGGGAGTGACAGGGAGCTCCTACGAGCAGTACTTC.